Included here is one TCR beta chain sequence, with context. The antigen is not known. The data derive from a study of OX40 agonist ivuxolimab in advanced cancers. The wider study: Patients got intravenous ivuxolimab at 0.01 to 10 mg/kg every 2 weeks. Age averaged around 59 years (range about 23 to 80), and 82.7% were male. Partial responses were achieved by three patients: one hepatocellular carcinoma, two cutaneous melanoma. Study-wide points: Among some nonresponders, normalized T-cell clonal expansion was also low.

The germline V and J ends were trimmed by 2 bases and 6 bases, with 11 bases remaining between them. The CDR3 spans 14 residues. Germline loops: CDR1 SGHTA, CDR2 FQGTGA. Sequenced by immunoSEQ multiplex PCR; TCRdb stores in-frame clones only, minus some. The sample carries tens of thousands of clones, around nine tenths recorded once. This specimen consisted of CD4+ or CD8+ T cells sorted from blood, obtained in a trial of the OX40 agonist ivuxolimab. This receptor was taken from an adult with an advanced solid tumor such as melanoma, head and neck, liver or kidney cancer. The rearrangement uses TRBV7-3 and TRBJ1-5; D gene uncertain. Written as DNA, the CDR3 is TGTGCCAGCAGCTTATTGGGAGAAGGTCAGCCCCAGCATTTT. This translates into CASSLLGEGQPQHF.